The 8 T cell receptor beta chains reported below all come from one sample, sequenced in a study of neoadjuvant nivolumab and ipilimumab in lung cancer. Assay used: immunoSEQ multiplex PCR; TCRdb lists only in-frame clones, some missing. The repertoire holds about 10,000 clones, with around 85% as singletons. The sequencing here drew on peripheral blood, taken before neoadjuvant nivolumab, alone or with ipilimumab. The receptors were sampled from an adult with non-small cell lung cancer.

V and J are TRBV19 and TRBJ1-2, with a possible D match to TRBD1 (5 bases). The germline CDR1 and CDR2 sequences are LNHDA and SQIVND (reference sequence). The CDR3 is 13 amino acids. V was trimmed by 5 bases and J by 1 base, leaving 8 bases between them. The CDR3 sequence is CASSPRGNYGYTF. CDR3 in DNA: TGTGCCAGTAGTCCAAGGGGTAACTATGGCTACACCTTC.

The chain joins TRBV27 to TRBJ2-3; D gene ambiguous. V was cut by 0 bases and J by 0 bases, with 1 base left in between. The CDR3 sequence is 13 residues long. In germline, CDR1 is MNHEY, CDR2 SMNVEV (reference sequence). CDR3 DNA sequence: TGTGCCAGCAGTTTATCTAGCACAGATACGCAGTATTTT. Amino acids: CASSLSSTDTQYF.

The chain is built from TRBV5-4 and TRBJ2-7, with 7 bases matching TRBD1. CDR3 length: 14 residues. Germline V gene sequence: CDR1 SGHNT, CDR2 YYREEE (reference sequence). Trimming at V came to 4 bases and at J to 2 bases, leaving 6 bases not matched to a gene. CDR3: CASSRKGQTYEQYF. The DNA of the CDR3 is TGTGCCAGCAGCCGGAAGGGACAGACCTACGAGCAGTACTTC.

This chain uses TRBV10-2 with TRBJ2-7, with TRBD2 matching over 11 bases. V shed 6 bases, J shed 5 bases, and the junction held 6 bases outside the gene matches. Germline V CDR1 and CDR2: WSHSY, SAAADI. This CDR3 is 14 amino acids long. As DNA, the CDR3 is TGCGCCAGCAGCTTAGCGGGAGGGACGAACGAGCAGTACTTC. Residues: CASSLAGGTNEQYF.

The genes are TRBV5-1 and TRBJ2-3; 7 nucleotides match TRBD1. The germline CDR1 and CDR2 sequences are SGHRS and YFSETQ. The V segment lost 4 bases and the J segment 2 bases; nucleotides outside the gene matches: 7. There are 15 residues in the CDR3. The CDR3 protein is CASSARGRDTDTQYF. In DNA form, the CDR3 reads TGCGCCAGCAGCGCGAGGGGGCGCGACACAGATACGCAGTATTTT.

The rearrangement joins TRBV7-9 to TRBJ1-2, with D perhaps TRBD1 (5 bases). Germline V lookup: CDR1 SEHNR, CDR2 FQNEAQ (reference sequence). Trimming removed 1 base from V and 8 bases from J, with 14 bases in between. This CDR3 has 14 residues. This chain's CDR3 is CASSLGQGPGGYTF. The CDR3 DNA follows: TGTGCCAGCAGCTTAGGGCAGGGCCCGGGAGGCTACACCTTC.

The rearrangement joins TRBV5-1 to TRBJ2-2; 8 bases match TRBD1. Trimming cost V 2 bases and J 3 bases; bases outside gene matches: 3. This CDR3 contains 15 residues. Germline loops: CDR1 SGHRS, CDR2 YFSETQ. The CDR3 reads CASSFRGPDTGELFF. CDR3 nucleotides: TGCGCCAGCAGCTTCAGGGGGCCGGACACCGGGGAGCTGTTTTTT.

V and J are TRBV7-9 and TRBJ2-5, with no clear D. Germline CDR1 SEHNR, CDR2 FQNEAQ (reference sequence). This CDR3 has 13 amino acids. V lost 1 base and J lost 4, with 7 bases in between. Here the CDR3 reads CASSLVSRETQYF. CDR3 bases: TGTGCCAGCAGCTTAGTTTCGAGAGAGACCCAGTACTTC.